This entry concerns a single T cell receptor (beta chain). Its antigen is as yet unknown. This sample stems from a study of OX40 agonist ivuxolimab in advanced cancers. Study overall: The study enrolled dose-escalation patients with hepatocellular carcinoma, melanoma, renal cell or head and neck cancer. Eligibility admitted prior anti-PD-1, anti-PD-L1 or anti-CTLA-4 therapy; approximately 40% had some. Broader study findings: Averaging showed that CD8+ T cells had more expanded clones than CD4+ did.

The assay was immunoSEQ multiplex PCR, and TCRdb's table has in-frame clones only and misses some. The sample comprises more than 55,000 clones, more than 80% of which are singletons, and around 14% rests with the top ten. Blood was sampled at baseline, cycle 4 day 1, and cycle 7 day 1. This CDR3 spans 15 amino acids. V lost 7 bases to trimming and J lost 6 bases; unmatched junction nucleotides: 11. Per germline, CDR1 SGHNT and CDR2 YYREEE (reference sequence). The sequence came from an adult with an advanced solid tumor such as melanoma, head and neck, liver or kidney cancer. Source: CD4+ or CD8+ T cells sorted from blood, taken in a trial of the OX40 agonist ivuxolimab. The rearrangement links TRBV5-4 to TRBJ2-1; 9 nucleotides align to TRBD1. CDR3 region: CASVSPGTGSNEQFF. As DNA, the CDR3 is TGTGCCAGCGTTTCTCCCGGGACAGGGAGCAATGAGCAGTTCTTC. Full variable domain (remainder filled in from reference TRBV5-4 and TRBJ2-1): ETGVTQSPTHLIKTRGQQVTLRCSSQSGHNTVSWYQQALGQGPQFIFQYYREEENGRGNFPPRFSGLQFPNYSSELNVNALELDDSALYLCASVSPGTGSNEQFFGPGTRLTVL.